The 18 T cell receptor beta chains given below trace back to one sample, sequenced in a study of T-cell reconstitution after alpha-beta-depleted transplantation in children. Preparation of the TCRbeta library involved a method that used unique molecular identifiers. A single record per CDR3 protein comes from TCRdb applying MiXCR to the PCR reads. The sample carries approximately 430,000 distinct CDR3 sequences, roughly 17% recorded once. The material sequenced was PBMCs, mostly from graft donor cells, taken 360 days after TCRalphabeta/CD19-depleted stem cell transplant. Receptors originate from a boy younger than two who had a stem cell transplant for Wiskott-Aldrich syndrome, so the T cells may come from the graft donor.

This clonotype was detected only a few times. The gene calls are TRBV5-1 and TRBJ2-4, with unresolved D. Germline V lookup: CDR1 SGHRS, CDR2 YFSETQ. Trimming took 1 base from V and 5 from J, leaving 13 bases between them. This CDR3 has 15 amino acids. This CDR3 reads CASSLPAQGQNIQYF. DNA of the CDR3: TGCGCCAGCAGCTTGCCCGCACAAGGCCAAAACATTCAGTACTTC.

This chain joins TRBV5-1 and TRBJ2-1; 9 nucleotides agree with TRBD2. CDR1 is SGHRS and CDR2 is YFSETQ in the germline V gene. Trimming removed 0 bases from V and 7 bases from J; junction bases left unmatched: 11. The CDR3 has 17 amino acids. DNA for the CDR3: TGCGCCAGCAGCTTGGTATGGCGGGAGGGCCGTTATAATGAGCAGTTCTTC. Amino acids: CASSLVWREGRYNEQFF.

This clonotype was detected only a few times. An end of the junction does not agree with germline; a read error may underlie this. The chain uses TRBV7-9 and TRBJ1-1; no clear D gene. CDR3 length: 13 residues. The germline V gene encodes CDR1 SEHNR and CDR2 FQNEAQ (reference sequence). The CDR3 coding sequence is TGTTCCAGCAGCTCCCCGGCGGGCACTGAAGCTTTCTTT. It specifies CSSSSPAGTEAFF.

The J gene is TRBJ2-4, the V gene TRBV10-3; perhaps TRBD2 as D (6 bases). Germline CDR1 and CDR2: ENHRY and SYGVKD. The CDR3 consists of 13 residues. Trimming pared 5 bases from V and 11 bases from J, leaving 16 bases between. This CDR3 is CAISPGTALVQYF. CDR3 nucleotides: TGTGCCATCAGTCCCGGGACTGCGCTCGTTCAGTACTTC.

This clonotype was observed a handful of times. The V and J genes are TRBV5-1 and TRBJ2-1; weak D call: TRBD2 (6 bases). The CDR3 runs 14 residues. V was trimmed by 0 bases and J by 7 bases, leaving 11 bases between them. In germline, CDR1 is SGHRS, CDR2 YFSETQ. CDR3 DNA: TGCGCCAGCAGCTTGGTGGGACTCCCAAATGAGCAGTTCTTC. This translates into CASSLVGLPNEQFF.

J is TRBJ1-4 and V is TRBV7-8; D is ambiguous. V lost 5 bases and J lost 0, with 13 bases in between. Germline CDR1 and CDR2: SGHVS and FQNEAQ. The CDR3 covers 16 residues. In DNA form, the CDR3 reads TGTGCCAGCAGCCCCCAGCCCCTCGCAACTAATGAAAAACTGTTTTTT. Translated, it gives CASSPQPLATNEKLFF.

The chain combines TRBV28 with TRBJ1-5; 9 bases align to TRBD1. Germline CDR1 MDHEN, CDR2 SYDVKM. After removal of 5 bases from V and 4 bases from J, the junction contained 6 bases not matched to a gene. The length of the CDR3 is 15 residues. CDR3 sequence (DNA): TGTGCCAGCAGTCAAACAGGGGGCACGAATCAGCCCCAGCATTTT. It specifies CASSQTGGTNQPQHF.

CDR3 loop: CASSLGTGLRQYF. The CDR3 region has the DNA TGTGCCAGCAGCCTCGGGACAGGGTTACGGCAGTACTTC. This chain connects TRBV6-1 to TRBJ2-7; 9 bases align to TRBD1. Germline CDR1 MNHNS, CDR2 SASEGT. V shed 6 bases and J 9 bases; nucleotides not matched to a gene: 9. The CDR3 contains 13 residues.

This clonotype has just a few counts. The gene calls are TRBV4-3 and TRBJ2-5, with D perhaps TRBD1 (5 bases). The germline gives CDR1 LGHNA, CDR2 YSLEER. The CDR3 length is 15 residues. Trimming shortened V by 4 bases and J by 2 bases, and 14 bases separated the two germline ends. CDR3 residues: CASSPLPGLQETQYF. For the CDR3, the DNA is TGCGCCAGCAGCCCCCTCCCAGGGCTACAAGAGACCCAGTACTTC.

The chain has TRBV6-5 and TRBJ2-3, with no clear D. The germline V gene encodes CDR1 MNHEY and CDR2 SVGAGI. The CDR3 runs 13 residues. V was clipped by 2 bases and J by 5 bases, with 8 bases between them. DNA of the CDR3: TGTGCCAGCAGTTACAGATCTATAGATACGCAGTATTTT. Translated, it gives CASSYRSIDTQYF.

The rearrangement joins TRBV7-8 to TRBJ2-1; no clear D gene. CDR1 and CDR2 from the germline V gene are SGHVS and FQNEAQ. Trimming cost V 1 base and J 3 bases, with 4 bases left between them. The CDR3 runs 13 residues. CDR3 amino acids: CASSLGIYNEQFF. The CDR3, as DNA: TGTGCCAGCAGCTTAGGAATCTACAATGAGCAGTTCTTC.

Notes on this clonotype: Possible read error: a much larger clone is one base away. The rearrangement links TRBV2 to TRBJ2-7; 7 bases map to TRBD1. CDR3 length: 12 residues. The germline CDR1 and CDR2 sequences are SNHLY and FYNNEI. V trimming: 7 bases; J trimming: 2 bases; junction bases outside the gene matches: 2. DNA for the CDR3: TGTGCCAGCACGGGACAGACCTACGAGCAGTACTTC. It codes for CASTGQTYEQYF.

V usage is TRBV5-1 and J usage is TRBJ2-3, with TRBD1 identical over 7 bases. The CDR3 is 16 residues long. Trimming at V came to 0 bases and at J to 0 bases, leaving 4 bases not matched to a gene. The germline V gene has CDR1 SGHRS and CDR2 YFSETQ. The CDR3 DNA reads as TGCGCCAGCAGCTTGGGACAGGGCTATAGCACAGATACGCAGTATTTT. This encodes CASSLGQGYSTDTQYF.

The chain employs TRBV5-1 and TRBJ2-1; 12 bases agree with TRBD2. The CDR3 spans 18 residues. V lost 2 bases and J lost 4; bases outside the gene matches: 10. CDR1 is SGHRS, CDR2 YFSETQ, per germline. Here the CDR3 reads CASSFRGLAGGPYNEQFF. The DNA of the CDR3 is TGCGCCAGCAGCTTTCGGGGGCTAGCGGGAGGGCCGTACAATGAGCAGTTCTTC.

The gene calls are TRBV10-3 and TRBJ2-1, with 8 bases lining up with TRBD1. Germline CDR1 reads ENHRY; CDR2 reads SYGVKD. The CDR3 spans 14 residues. V was clipped by 10 bases and J by 8 bases; unmatched bases: 13. DNA of the CDR3: TGTGCCACCCTTAGACAGGGGCTGAGCGATGAGCAGTTCTTC. It codes for CATLRQGLSDEQFF.

This chain joins TRBV24-1 and TRBJ1-5, with TRBD1 matching over 10 bases. V was pared by 3 bases and J by 4 bases, with 5 bases of the junction left unmatched. CDR1 KGHDR and CDR2 SFDVKD come from the germline V gene. The CDR3 totals 16 residues. The CDR3 loop reads CATSDRQGAANQPQHF. The CDR3 nucleotides read TGTGCCACCAGTGATCGACAGGGGGCTGCGAATCAGCCCCAGCATTTT.

This clonotype was counted many times. This chain links TRBV12-3 or TRBV12-4 with TRBJ2-7, with 11 bases fitting TRBD2. Unmatched junction bases numbered 7, after V lost 4 bases and J lost 2 bases. This CDR3 has 16 amino acids. The CDR3 spells CASSSLRLAGTYEQYF. CDR3 sequence (DNA): TGTGCCAGCAGTTCGCTACGACTAGCGGGGACCTACGAGCAGTACTTC.

The chain uses TRBV18 and TRBJ2-1; tentative D call: TRBD1 (6 bases). Germline V gives CDR1 KGHSH, CDR2 LQKENI. The V end was cut by 7 bases, the J end by 6 bases, with 13 bases between. The length of the CDR3 is 13 residues. The CDR3 region is CASCNRVPNEQFF. In DNA form, the CDR3 reads TGTGCCAGCTGTAACAGGGTCCCCAATGAGCAGTTCTTC. Based on the CDR3 plus reference TRBV18 and TRBJ2-1, the full variable domain is NAGVMQNPRHLVRRRGQEARLRCSPMKGHSHVYWYRQLPEEGLKFMVYLQKENIIDESGMPKERFSAEFPKEGPSILRIQQVVRGDSAAYFCASCNRVPNEQFFGPGTRLTVL.